The clone carrying this T cell receptor beta chain was seen a few times. Its antigen is not known. The data stem from a study of beta chain features in type 1 diabetes. Study-wide background: Across the samples, about 110,000,000 sorted cells were examined in total.

General observations from the study: Among all four CD4+ subsets, Type 1 diabetes patients had TCRB CDR3s that were moderately but significantly shorter.

The authors reverse transcribed all of the isolated RNA, so sequencing captured expressed TCRB transcripts. Produced via immunoSEQ multiplex PCR; TCRdb's table is partial and in-frame only. The sample has about 900,000 clones, 15% to 20% seen once. Per donor, one heparinised blood draw averaged around 120 mL. This TCR derives from a woman aged 18-29 years in good health. The sample comprised naive CD4+ T cells from blood.

CDR3 region: CASSSAVGTAQETQYF. CDR3 nucleotide sequence: TGTGCCAGCAGCTCCGCGGTTGGGACAGCCCAAGAGACCCAGTACTTC. The chain uses TRBV13 and TRBJ2-5, with 7 bases that match TRBD1. J was trimmed by 1 base and V by 4 bases; bases with no gene match: 9. Germline V CDR1 and CDR2: PRHDT, FYEKMQ (reference sequence). The CDR3 runs to 16 residues.